The following is a TCR beta chain sequence with its context. In the source study's methods: Reference gene primers were amplified, and this amplification served to estimate nucleated cell counts. Using immunoSEQ multiplex PCR, the repertoire was profiled, and TCRdb retains in-frame clones only, with some absent. Clone size and the V and J calls come from that table; the DNA yielded D and trimming. The repertoire includes roughly 72,000 clones, 90% of them detected once, and roughly 2.5% sits in the top ten. This entry comes from a study of blood T cell repertoires in COVID-19. Study-level background: Italy, Spain and the United States were the sources of the convalescent and acute COVID-19 samples. T cells, B-cell-depleted T cells, or PBMCs provided the cDNA or gDNA that served as material.

Trimming stripped 5 bases from V and 4 bases from J, with 24 bases between. The V gene's germline CDR1 is MNHEY and CDR2 SMNVEV (reference sequence). CDR3 length equals 18 residues. V usage is TRBV27 and J usage is TRBJ1-5, with D possibly TRBD1 on 5 matching bases. Sequencing was performed on peripheral blood. The receptor's source is a human donor in a cohort sampled during active COVID-19. CDR3 DNA sequence: TGTGCCAGCAGTCACTACCTCGGACCAGGGAACCCAAATCAGCCCCAGCATTTT. Encoded protein: CASSHYLGPGNPNQPQHF.